Listed below are T cell receptor beta chains from one sample, sequenced in a study of blood T cell repertoires in COVID-19. Sequencing used immunoSEQ multiplex PCR; TCRdb keeps in-frame clones, though not all of them. The sample lists 50,000 to 60,000 clones; approximately 90% were seen once. The sequenced material came from peripheral blood. The receptors derive from a man aged 35 to 55 with COVID-19, enrolled during active disease. Both conserved end residues are part of each CDR3. D genes are given only for firm matches. Not all rows give a size; the values are once, few, many and, for expanded clones, a class.

size | J | length | V | D | DNA | CDR3
. | TRBJ1-5 | 14 | TRBV28 | . | TGTGCCAGCAGTTTTAGAGATTCGTGGCAGCCCCAGCATTTT | CASSFRDSWQPQHF
. | TRBJ2-7 | 13 | TRBV19 | . | TGTGCCAGTAGTCCGGAGAGCTCCTACGAGCAGTACTTC | CASSPESSYEQYF
. | TRBJ2-1 | 14 | TRBV28 | TRBD1 | TGTGCCAGCACACGGGACAGGCGAGGGGATGAGCAGTTCTTC | CASTRDRRGDEQFF
. | TRBJ2-1 | 15 | TRBV27 | . | TGTGCCAGCAGCCAGATACCCAGCGCGTACAATGAGCAGTTCTTC | CASSQIPSAYNEQFF
. | TRBJ2-1 | 15 | TRBV11-3 | . | TGTGCCAGCAGCTTATTGGAACAGGGTTCGAATGAGCAGTTCTTC | CASSLLEQGSNEQFF
. | TRBJ1-2 | 14 | TRBV3-1/TRBV3-2 | . | TGTGCCAGCAGCCAAGGGGTGGAGCGCTATGGCTACACCTTC | CASSQGVERYGYTF
. | TRBJ2-3 | 15 | TRBV4-1 | . | TGCGCCAGCAGCCTCTGGGAGTTGAGCACAGATACGCAGTATTTT | CASSLWELSTDTQYF
. | TRBJ1-1 | 17 | TRBV5-1 | TRBD1 | TGCGCCAGCAGCCCAGGGACAGAAATTACCCTGAACACTGAAGCTTTCTTT | CASSPGTEITLNTEAFF
few | TRBJ2-1 | 16 | TRBV29-1 | TRBD1 | TGCAGCGTCCGAGGTTGGACAGGGGCGATATACAATGAGCAGTTCTTC | CSVRGWTGAIYNEQFF
. | TRBJ1-3 | 15 | TRBV29-1 | . | TGCAGCGTTGAAATATGGACACGTCGGGGAAACACCATATATTTT | CSVEIWTRRGNTIYF
. | TRBJ2-3 | 14 | TRBV5-1 | TRBD2 | TGCGCCAGCAGGACTAGCGGGGCCAGTGATACGCAGTATTTT | CASRTSGASDTQYF
. | TRBJ1-5 | 13 | TRBV12-3/TRBV12-4 | . | TGTGCCAGCAGTTTGGCAGGGTATCAGCCCCAGCATTTT | CASSLAGYQPQHF
. | TRBJ1-4 | 17 | TRBV28 | TRBD1 | TGTGCCAGCAGTTTCGGGCAGGGGGCCGGAACTAATGAAAAACTGTTTTTT | CASSFGQGAGTNEKLFF
. | TRBJ2-7 | 14 | TRBV20-1 | TRBD2 | TGCAGTGCTAGTAGGCTAGCGGGGACTGGAGAGCAGTACTTC | CSASRLAGTGEQYF
. | TRBJ2-7 | 15 | TRBV4-2 | TRBD1 | TGTGCCAGCAGCCAAGGTGGGACAGGGAACTACGAGCAGTACTTC | CASSQGGTGNYEQYF
. | TRBJ2-1 | 13 | TRBV18 | TRBD1 | TGTGCCAGCTCACCTTTACAGGGGAATGAGCAGTTCTTC | CASSPLQGNEQFF
. | TRBJ1-5 | 15 | TRBV7-2 | . | TGTGCCAGCAGCTTAACGAGGCGGTACAATCAGCCCCAGCATTTT | CASSLTRRYNQPQHF
. | TRBJ1-1 | 14 | TRBV5-1 | . | TGCGCCAGCAGCTTGGCGGGGGGGAACACTGAAGCTTTCTTT | CASSLAGGNTEAFF
. | TRBJ1-2 | 12 | TRBV10-3 | . | TGTGCCATCAGTGGGGCCCGATATGGCTACACCTTC | CAISGARYGYTF
. | TRBJ2-2 | 14 | TRBV19 | . | TGTGCCAGTAGTATAGGACAAAACACCGGGGAGCTGTTTTTT | CASSIGQNTGELFF
. | TRBJ2-7 | 11 | TRBV20-1 | . | TGCAGTGCTCGATCCACAGGGAAGCAGTACTTC | CSARSTGKQYF
. | TRBJ2-5 | 16 | TRBV5-1 | TRBD1 | TGCGCCAGCAGCTTGGAGGGGGCGGGTCCATGGGAGACCCAGTACTTC | CASSLEGAGPWETQYF
. | TRBJ1-1 | 14 | TRBV5-1 | . | TGCGCCAGCAGCTTGGTGCGGGGGACGGGTGAAGCTTTCTTT | CASSLVRGTGEAFF
. | TRBJ2-3 | 13 | TRBV7-3 | . | TGTGCCAGCAGCTTATCTTCTCTAGATACGCAGTATTTT | CASSLSSLDTQYF
few | TRBJ2-3 | 17 | TRBV6-1 | . | TGTGCCAGCAGTGAACAATTTTGGGGGACTAGCACAGATACGCAGTATTTT | CASSEQFWGTSTDTQYF
. | TRBJ2-1 | 16 | TRBV6-6 | TRBD2 | TGTGCCAGCAGTTACCGGACTAGCGGGAGAGTCCATGAGCAGTTCTTC | CASSYRTSGRVHEQFF
. | TRBJ2-7 | 15 | TRBV27 | TRBD2 | TGTGCCAGCAGTCCGGATAGCGGGAACGCCTACGAGCAGTACTTC | CASSPDSGNAYEQYF
few | TRBJ2-6 | 14 | TRBV6-6 | . | TGTGCCAGCATTTCAGAGGCTGGGGCCAACGTCCTGACTTTC | CASISEAGANVLTF
. | TRBJ2-5 | 16 | TRBV13 | TRBD1 | TGTGCCAGCAGCTTAGCGCTCGGGACAGGGTCCGTGCCCCAGTACTTC | CASSLALGTGSVPQYF
. | TRBJ1-2 | 15 | TRBV5-8 | . | TGTGCCAGCAGTAAAGCCCCGTCTTATAACTATGGCTACACCTTC | CASSKAPSYNYGYTF
. | TRBJ2-1 | 16 | TRBV4-2 | TRBD2 | TGTGCCAGCAGCCAAGAGGGACTAGCGGGGAGGAATGAGCAGTTCTTC | CASSQEGLAGRNEQFF
. | TRBJ1-2 | 14 | TRBV6-5 | . | TGTGCCAGCAGTTACCGGACAGCCAACTATGGCTACACCTTC | CASSYRTANYGYTF
once | TRBJ1-5 | 14 | TRBV28 | TRBD1 | TGTGCCAGCAGACCTCAGGGGGCGAATCAGCCCCAGCATTTT | CASRPQGANQPQHF
. | TRBJ1-6 | 16 | TRBV28 | . | TGTGCCAGCAGTCCAACCGACAGCTCCTATAATTCACCCCTCCACTTT | CASSPTDSSYNSPLHF
. | TRBJ1-1 | 14 | TRBV13 | TRBD1 | TGTGCCAGCAGCTTAGGACAGGGGTACACTGAAGCTTTCTTT | CASSLGQGYTEAFF